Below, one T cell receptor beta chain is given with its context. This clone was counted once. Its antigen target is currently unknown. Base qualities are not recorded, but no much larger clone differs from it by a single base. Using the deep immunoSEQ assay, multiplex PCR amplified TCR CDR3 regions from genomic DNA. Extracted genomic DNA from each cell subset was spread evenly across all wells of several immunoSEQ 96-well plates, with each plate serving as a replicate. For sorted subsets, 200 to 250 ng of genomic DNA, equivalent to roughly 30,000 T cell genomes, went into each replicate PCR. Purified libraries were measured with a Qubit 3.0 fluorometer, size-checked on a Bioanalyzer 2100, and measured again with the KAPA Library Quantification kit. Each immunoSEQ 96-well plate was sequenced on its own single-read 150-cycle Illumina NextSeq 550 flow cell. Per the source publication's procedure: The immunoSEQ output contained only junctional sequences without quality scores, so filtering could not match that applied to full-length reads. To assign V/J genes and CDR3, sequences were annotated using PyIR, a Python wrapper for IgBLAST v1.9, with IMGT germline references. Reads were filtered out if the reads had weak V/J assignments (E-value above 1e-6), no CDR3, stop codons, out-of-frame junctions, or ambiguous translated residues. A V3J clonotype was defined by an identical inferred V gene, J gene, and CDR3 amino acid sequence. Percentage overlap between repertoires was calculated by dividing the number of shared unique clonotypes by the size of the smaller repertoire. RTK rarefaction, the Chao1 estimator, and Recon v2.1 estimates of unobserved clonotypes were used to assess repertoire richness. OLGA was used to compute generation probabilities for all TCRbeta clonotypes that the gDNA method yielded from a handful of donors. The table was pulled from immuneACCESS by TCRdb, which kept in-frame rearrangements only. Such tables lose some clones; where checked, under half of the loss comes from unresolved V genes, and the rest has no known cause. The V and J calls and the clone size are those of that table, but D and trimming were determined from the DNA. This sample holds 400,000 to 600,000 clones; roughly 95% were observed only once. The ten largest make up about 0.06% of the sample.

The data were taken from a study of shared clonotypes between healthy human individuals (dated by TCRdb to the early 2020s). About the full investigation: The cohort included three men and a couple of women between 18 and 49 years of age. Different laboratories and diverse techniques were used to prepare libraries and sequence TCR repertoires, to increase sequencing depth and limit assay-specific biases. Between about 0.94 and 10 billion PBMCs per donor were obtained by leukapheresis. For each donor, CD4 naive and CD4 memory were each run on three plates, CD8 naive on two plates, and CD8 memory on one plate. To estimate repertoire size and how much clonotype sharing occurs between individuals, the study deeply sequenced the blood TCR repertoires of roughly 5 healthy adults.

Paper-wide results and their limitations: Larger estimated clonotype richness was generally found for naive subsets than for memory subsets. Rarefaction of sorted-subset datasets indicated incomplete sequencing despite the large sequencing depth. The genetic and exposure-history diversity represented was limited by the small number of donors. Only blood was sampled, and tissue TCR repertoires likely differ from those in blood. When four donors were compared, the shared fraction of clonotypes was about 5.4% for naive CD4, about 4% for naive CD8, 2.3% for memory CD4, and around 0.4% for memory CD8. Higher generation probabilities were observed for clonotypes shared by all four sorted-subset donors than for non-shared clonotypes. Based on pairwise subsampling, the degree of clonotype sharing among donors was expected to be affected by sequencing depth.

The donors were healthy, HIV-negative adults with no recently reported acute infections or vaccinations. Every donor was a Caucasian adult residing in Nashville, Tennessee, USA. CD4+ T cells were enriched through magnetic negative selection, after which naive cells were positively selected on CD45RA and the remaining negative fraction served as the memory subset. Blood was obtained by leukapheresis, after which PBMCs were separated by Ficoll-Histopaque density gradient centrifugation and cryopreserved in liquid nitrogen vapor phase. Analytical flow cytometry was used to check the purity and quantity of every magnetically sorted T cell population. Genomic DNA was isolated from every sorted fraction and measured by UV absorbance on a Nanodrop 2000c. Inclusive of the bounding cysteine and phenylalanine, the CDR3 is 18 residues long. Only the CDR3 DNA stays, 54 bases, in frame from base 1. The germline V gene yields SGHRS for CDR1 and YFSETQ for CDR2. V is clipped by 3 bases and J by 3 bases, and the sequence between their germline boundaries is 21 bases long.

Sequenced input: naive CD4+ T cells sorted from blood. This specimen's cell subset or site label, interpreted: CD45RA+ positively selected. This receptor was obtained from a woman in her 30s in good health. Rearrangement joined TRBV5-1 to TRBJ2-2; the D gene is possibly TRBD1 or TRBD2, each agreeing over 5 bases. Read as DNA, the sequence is TGCGCCAGCAGCTCCCGCGTGAGGGGCAAACCCGACACCGGGGAGCTGTTTTTT. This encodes CASSSRVRGKPDTGELFF.